These T cell receptor beta chains were read from a single sample in a study of cytotoxic CD8 clonotypes in ibrutinib-treated CLL. Clones were read by immunoSEQ multiplex PCR, and TCRdb kept only the in-frame ones, dropping some. The top ten hold approximately 5.1% of the sample, which has 140,000 to 150,000 clones, about 75% seen once. The starting material was PBMCs, obtained after 24 months of ibrutinib treatment. All receptors come from a human donor with chronic lymphocytic leukemia. Each CDR3 is given with its conserved first and last residue. Each record gives: clone size, V gene, D gene, J gene, CDR3 DNA, CDR3 protein. D genes are given only for firm matches. Clone size is shown for a subset of rows, as once, few, many or a class of expanded clone.

>few|TRBV4-3|TRBD1|TRBJ1-1
TGCGCGACCCGGGACAGGGGCACTGAAGCTTTCTTT
CATRDRGTEAFF
>.|TRBV5-4|.|TRBJ1-1
TGTGCCAGCAGCTTGGGACGGTACACTGAAGCTTTCTTT
CASSLGRYTEAFF
>.|TRBV7-9|.|TRBJ2-3
TGTGCCAGCAGCGACACCCCAGGGAGGACAGATACGCAGTATTTT
CASSDTPGRTDTQYF
>.|TRBV28|.|TRBJ2-3
TGTGCCAGCACCACCACCTTTGTCGGTACGCAGTATTTT
CASTTTFVGTQYF
>.|TRBV6-5|TRBD1|TRBJ1-1
TGTGCCAGCAGTTCACTTCTCTCCGGGACAGTCGAAGCTTTCTTT
CASSSLLSGTVEAFF
>.|TRBV7-2|TRBD2|TRBJ2-3
TGTGCCAGCAGCCCCGGGAGGTTTGAGACAGATACGCAGTATTTT
CASSPGRFETDTQYF
>.|TRBV7-8|.|TRBJ2-1
TGTGCCAGCAGCTTCGTACAGGAGTTGCAGTTCTTC
CASSFVQELQFF
>.|TRBV6-5|TRBD2|TRBJ2-2
TGTGCCAGCAGTGCGGGGGTTTCCACCGGGGAGCTGTTTTTT
CASSAGVSTGELFF
>many|TRBV28|TRBD1|TRBJ1-4
TGTGCCAGCAGCCCAGGGACAGGGGGCGGAAAACTGTTTTTT
CASSPGTGGGKLFF
>.|TRBV6-5|.|TRBJ1-5
TGTGCCAGCAGTTACGGGGGAGACAATCAGCCCCAGCATTTT
CASSYGGDNQPQHF
>.|TRBV28|.|TRBJ1-5
TGTGCCAGCAGGGGAGACAGTTCTCAGCCCCAGCATTTT
CASRGDSSQPQHF
>few|TRBV19|.|TRBJ2-1
TGTGCCAGTAGTAAATGGGGCGGTGGGAATGAGCAGTTCTTC
CASSKWGGGNEQFF
>.|TRBV7-2|.|TRBJ2-5
TGTGCCAGCAGCCTAGGGGTCGCAGGGAGGGAGACCCAGTACTTC
CASSLGVAGRETQYF
>.|TRBV27|.|TRBJ1-4
TGTGCCAGCAGTTTCTCGGGGCAGGGGTCGGGAAAACTGTTTTTT
CASSFSGQGSGKLFF
>.|TRBV10-3|.|TRBJ1-6
TGTGCCATCAGTGAGTCGGTGGGAACAGGGTCGAATTCACCCCTCCACTTT
CAISESVGTGSNSPLHF
>.|TRBV6-5|.|TRBJ2-7
TGTGCCAGCAGTTACTTCCCACGAACCTCCTACGAGCAGTACTTC
CASSYFPRTSYEQYF
>.|TRBV19|.|TRBJ1-5
TGTGCCAGTGGTGTTTCTCAGCCCCAGCATTTT
CASGVSQPQHF
>.|TRBV4-2|TRBD1|TRBJ1-3
TGTGCCAGCAGCCAAGGGCTGGACAGGGTTTTATCGGGCGGAAACACCATATATTTT
CASSQGLDRVLSGGNTIYF
>.|TRBV12-5|.|TRBJ2-3
TGTGCTAGTGGCGACACCAGGGAGAACACAGATACGCAGTATTTT
CASGDTRENTDTQYF
>.|TRBV7-2|.|TRBJ2-1
TGTGCCAGCAGCTCCTCCCCGGGCCCCGGGGGGCACAATGAGCAGTTCTTC
CASSSSPGPGGHNEQFF
>.|TRBV5-3|TRBD1|TRBJ2-7
TGTGCCAGAAGCGTGGACAGGGTGACCTACGAGCAGTACTTC
CARSVDRVTYEQYF
>.|TRBV7-5|.|TRBJ2-7
TGTGCCAGAGGTTTCGGGGGCTACGAGCAGTACTTC
CARGFGGYEQYF
>once|TRBV28|TRBD1|TRBJ1-2
TGTGCCAGCAGTTTTGACAGGGGGCTGGGCTACACCTTC
CASSFDRGLGYTF
>medium-sized|TRBV27|.|TRBJ1-2
TGTGCCAGCAGTTTTGGGCCCCACTATGGCTACACCTTC
CASSFGPHYGYTF
>.|TRBV19|.|TRBJ2-1
TGTGCCAGTAGTATAGGGAGTCAAGGCTACAATGAGCAGTTCTTC
CASSIGSQGYNEQFF
>.|TRBV6-5|TRBD1|TRBJ2-1
TGTGCCAGCAGTTACAGGGACAGATTCTACAATGAGCAGTTCTTC
CASSYRDRFYNEQFF
>.|TRBV11-3|.|TRBJ1-1
TGTGCCAGCAGCTTAGCGGGCGCCGAAGCTTTCTTT
CASSLAGAEAFF
>.|TRBV28|.|TRBJ1-5
TGTGCCAGCAGTTTAGTGACGGACCTTATAGCGGGCAATCAGCCCCAGCATTTT
CASSLVTDLIAGNQPQHF
>once|TRBV7-9|.|TRBJ2-2
TGTGCCAGCAGCCCCGTCGGGGACGGGGAGCTGTTTTTT
CASSPVGDGELFF
>few|TRBV11-1|.|TRBJ2-3
TGTGCCAGCAGCCCAGGGTTAGATACGCAGTATTTT
CASSPGLDTQYF
>.|TRBV7-6|TRBD1|TRBJ1-1
TGTGCCAGCAGCTTACAGGGGGCGGGGGACACTGAAGCTTTCTTT
CASSLQGAGDTEAFF
>.|TRBV18|TRBD1|TRBJ2-7
TGTGCCAGCTCACCACCCCGGACAGGGACGGTCGAGCAGTACTTC
CASSPPRTGTVEQYF
>.|TRBV5-6|.|TRBJ2-7
TGTGCCAGCAGCCTCAAGGCCTCTCGCTACGAGCAGTACTTC
CASSLKASRYEQYF
>few|TRBV18|TRBD1|TRBJ2-5
TGTGCCAGCTCGAGGGACAGGGAAGAGACCCAGTACTTC
CASSRDREETQYF
>.|TRBV5-1|.|TRBJ2-5
TGCGCCAGCGCCAAAAGCACAAACCAAGAGACCCAGTACTTC
CASAKSTNQETQYF
>.|TRBV7-9|.|TRBJ2-5
TGTGCCAGCAGCCCCCCCGGGGCCGGTGAGACCCAGTACTTC
CASSPPGAGETQYF
>.|TRBV4-2|.|TRBJ2-2
TGTGCCAGCAGCTTGGGGTGGGACCCTAGACACGGGGAGCTGTTTTTT
CASSLGWDPRHGELFF
>.|TRBV18|.|TRBJ1-5
TGTGCCAGCTCACCGACGGACCAGCAGCCCCAGCATTTT
CASSPTDQQPQHF
>.|TRBV27|.|TRBJ2-3
TGTGCCAGCAGTTTATCGAGGGGGGATACGCAGTATTTT
CASSLSRGDTQYF
>.|TRBV6-5|.|TRBJ2-7
TGTGCCAGCAGCCTCCGGGCCACTTACTACGAGCAGTACTTC
CASSLRATYYEQYF
>.|TRBV2|TRBD2|TRBJ2-3
TGTGCCACCTCCGCTAGCGGAGCCCAAGATACGCAGTATTTT
CATSASGAQDTQYF